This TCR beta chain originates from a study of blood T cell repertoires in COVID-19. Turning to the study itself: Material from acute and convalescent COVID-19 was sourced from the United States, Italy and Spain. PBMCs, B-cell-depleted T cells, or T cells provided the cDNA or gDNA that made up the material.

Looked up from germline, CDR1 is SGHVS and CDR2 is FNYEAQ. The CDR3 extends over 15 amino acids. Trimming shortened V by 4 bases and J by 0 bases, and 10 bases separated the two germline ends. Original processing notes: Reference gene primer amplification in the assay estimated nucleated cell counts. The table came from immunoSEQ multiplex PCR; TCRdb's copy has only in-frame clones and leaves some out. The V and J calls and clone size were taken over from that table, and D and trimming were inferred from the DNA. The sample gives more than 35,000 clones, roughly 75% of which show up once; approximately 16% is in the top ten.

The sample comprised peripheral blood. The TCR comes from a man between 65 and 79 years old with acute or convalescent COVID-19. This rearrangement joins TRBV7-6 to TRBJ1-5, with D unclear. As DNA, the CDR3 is TGTGCCAGCAGCTCGGGAAGCTATAGCAATCAGCCCCAGCATTTT. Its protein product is CASSSGSYSNQPQHF. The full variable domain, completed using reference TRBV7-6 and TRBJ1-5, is GAGVSQSPRYKVTKRGQDVALRCDPISGHVSLYWYRQALGQGPEFLTYFNYEAQQDKSGLPNDRFSAERPEGSISTLTIQRTEQRDSAMYRCASSSGSYSNQPQHFGDGTRLSIL.